This T cell receptor (beta chain) was sequenced for a study of tumor-infiltrating lymphocytes in primary liver carcinoma. On the study more broadly: The tumors ranged from about 4 to 11 cm across and fell within stage T1-T3 N0M0.

The source material, roughly 18-30 mg of unsorted bulk tissue, was used to co-extract RNA and DNA. Subjects presented with primary liver carcinoma managed by surgical resection. Study outcomes and limitations: The study found a significantly higher top-250-clone fraction in tumors than in blood (p = 0.039).

In regard to this clonotype: What it binds is unknown.

TCR beta cDNA was reverse-transcribed from 450 to 500 ng of total RNA. The reaction used a constant-region primer and ProtoScript II reverse transcriptase. Construction of TCR beta libraries relied on three successive nested multiplex PCR rounds employing slightly modified ARM-PCR. Using its own MiXCR run on the multiplex PCR reads, TCRdb lists one record per CDR3 protein. This table holds roughly 120,000 distinct CDR3 sequences, around 60% found once. The clonotype originates from an older woman with primary liver carcinoma and hepatitis B virus infection. Sequenced input: liver tumor tissue from sampling region 3. Noted subset: tumor region T3, left-lateral pole.

The DNA of the CDR3 is TGTGCCAGCAGCCCCGATCGGGAGGGCCGGGGAGATACGCAGTATTTT. Its translation is CASSPDREGRGDTQYF. The V call is TRBV7-3, the J call TRBJ2-3; the match to TRBD2 covers 8 bases. Germline V gives CDR1 SGHTA, CDR2 FQGTGA. Trimming removed 5 bases from V and 5 bases from J; junction bases left unmatched: 12. The CDR3 contains 16 residues.